The 13 T cell receptor beta chains in this list originate from one sample, sequenced in a study of CD8+ T cells in alopecia areata. Extraction and reverse transcription of RNA yielded cDNA as the sequencing template. Data came from immunoSEQ multiplex PCR; TCRdb stores just in-frame clones and leaves some out. Among 150,000 or so clones listed, over 45% were seen once. The sequencing sample was made of CD4+ T cells sorted from blood. The source of these receptors is a human donor with alopecia areata.

Only a few counts were recorded for this clone. The V gene is TRBV19, the J gene TRBJ2-5; D possibly uses TRBD1 or TRBD2 (7 bases each). CDR1 and CDR2 (germline): LNHDA, SQIVND (reference sequence). V was clipped by 5 bases and J by 4 bases, with 26 bases between them. The CDR3 has 18 amino acids. The CDR3 loop is CASSVVQGIASGGETQYF. The CDR3 DNA sequence: TGTGCCAGTAGTGTCGTACAGGGGATCGCTAGCGGTGGAGAGACCCAGTACTTC.

The chain joins TRBV29-1 to TRBJ2-7; 9 nucleotides align to TRBD2. Germline CDR1 reads SQVTM; CDR2 reads ANQGSEA. The CDR3 has 14 amino acids. V trimming: 6 bases; J trimming: 7 bases; junction bases outside the gene matches: 13. CDR3 residues: CSVRPLAGSVEQYF. The CDR3 DNA is TGCAGCGTGCGTCCGCTAGCGGGATCCGTGGAGCAGTACTTC.

V gene TRBV7-3 combines with J gene TRBJ2-3, with D unclear. The V and J ends lost 5 bases and 6 bases respectively, with 15 bases between them. Germline CDR1 is SGHTA and CDR2 is FQGTGA. The CDR3 runs to 14 residues. The CDR3 here is CASSIRPRADTQYF. CDR3 bases: TGTGCCAGCAGCATTCGGCCCCGCGCCGATACGCAGTATTTT.

In its sample, this clone was seen a few times. The V call is TRBV30, the J call TRBJ1-1; no firm D call. Trimming shortened V by 0 bases and J by 0 bases, and 5 bases separated the two germline ends. CDR1 GTSNPN and CDR2 SVGIG come from the germline V gene (reference sequence). The CDR3 extends over 13 amino acids. The CDR3 spells CAWSVGMNTEAFF. As DNA, the CDR3 is TGTGCCTGGAGTGTGGGAATGAACACTGAAGCTTTCTTT.

The chain combines TRBV2 with TRBJ2-1; D may match TRBD1 or TRBD2 (5 bases each). V was clipped by 6 bases and J by 2 bases, with 11 bases between them. The CDR3 has 14 residues. CDR1 is SNHLY, CDR2 FYNNEI, per germline. The CDR3 nucleotides are TGTGCCAGCAGGGACGGGACGCCCTACAATGAGCAGTTCTTC. This codes for CASRDGTPYNEQFF.

The rearrangement uses TRBV4-1 and TRBJ2-1; TRBD1 matches at 9 bases. Germline trimming cut 8 bases from V and 7 bases from J; bases unmatched to any gene: 9. Per germline, CDR1 MGHRA and CDR2 YSYEKL. The CDR3 loop spans 14 amino acids. In DNA form, the CDR3 reads TGCGCCAGCCAACGGGACAGGGAGCCAAATGAGCAGTTCTTC. It translates to CASQRDREPNEQFF.

This clone was counted a single time. The chain uses TRBV9 and TRBJ2-1; 9 nucleotides line up with TRBD2. The CDR3 contains 13 residues. With 2 bases clipped from V and 7 bases from J, the junction kept 1 base outside the gene matches. Germline-derived CDR1 and CDR2 are SGDLS and YYNGEE. CDR3 residues: CASSVAGGNEQFF. The CDR3 nucleotides are TGTGCCAGCAGCGTGGCGGGAGGGAATGAGCAGTTCTTC. Together with reference TRBV9 and TRBJ2-1, the CDR3 gives the full variable domain: DSGVTQTPKHLITATGQRVTLRCSPRSGDLSVYWYQQSLDQGLQFLIQYYNGEERAKGNILERFSAQQFPDLHSELNLSSLELGDSALYFCASSVAGGNEQFFGPGTRLTVL.

This chain links TRBV29-1 with TRBJ1-2; D uncertain. CDR1 is SQVTM, CDR2 ANQGSEA, per germline. V was trimmed by 6 bases and J by 0 bases, leaving 14 bases between them. CDR3 length: 14 amino acids. The CDR3 region is CSVQTGITNYGYTF. CDR3 DNA: TGCAGCGTGCAAACGGGGATTACTAACTATGGCTACACCTTC.

The chain employs TRBV4-1 and TRBJ2-5, with 8 bases lining up with TRBD1. V shed 4 bases, J shed 5 bases, and the junction held 9 bases outside the gene matches. The CDR3 has 15 residues. Looked up from germline, CDR1 is MGHRA and CDR2 is YSYEKL. The CDR3 is CASSPADRDLETQYF. In DNA, the CDR3 is TGCGCCAGCAGCCCCGCGGACAGGGACCTGGAGACCCAGTACTTC.

CDR3 nucleotides: TGTGCCAGCAGCCTGGTGGCTAGCGGGAGGGATACGCAGTATTTT. Translating it yields CASSLVASGRDTQYF. V usage is TRBV7-3 and J usage is TRBJ2-3, with 11 nucleotides matching TRBD2. V dropped 5 bases and J dropped 6; count of bases not matched to a gene: 7. Germline CDR1 is SGHTA and CDR2 is FQGTGA. The CDR3 is 15 residues long.

This clone has just a few counts. The junction shows a germline mismatch at one end, possibly a read error. J is TRBJ2-1 and V is TRBV29-1; TRBD1 matches 8 bases. CDR1 and CDR2 from the germline V gene are SQVTM and ANQGSEA. The CDR3 has 15 residues. The CDR3 DNA sequence: TGCAGCGTGGAAGACAGGGGCATTGCGTACAATGAGCAGTTCTTC. Residues: CSVEDRGIAYNEQFF.

This clone was observed a few times. The chain is built from TRBV13 and TRBJ2-6; D is uncertain. Germline V gene sequence: CDR1 PRHDT, CDR2 FYEKMQ (reference sequence). This CDR3 comprises 14 residues. V was pared by 6 bases and J by 2 bases, with 8 bases between. The CDR3 spells CASRSSAGANVLTF. For the CDR3, the DNA is TGTGCCAGCAGATCCTCCGCTGGGGCCAACGTCCTGACTTTC.

V and J are TRBV29-1 and TRBJ1-1; TRBD1 is a possible D gene (5 bases). V dropped 4 bases and J dropped 5 bases, with 11 bases sitting between them. The CDR3 length is 12 residues. The germline gives CDR1 SQVTM, CDR2 ANQGSEA. CDR3 amino acids: CSVGWGYTEAFF. The CDR3 DNA reads as TGCAGCGTTGGGTGGGGGTATACTGAAGCTTTCTTT.